The 14 T cell receptor beta chains in this list originate from one sample, sequenced in a study of early T cells in non-severe SARS-CoV-2 infection. TCRdb passed the 5' RACE reads through MiXCR, listing each CDR3 protein once. The sample records 55,000 to 70,000 distinct CDR3 sequences, 9.5% to 15% being singletons. Material for sequencing was whole blood. The receptors come from an adult who was a healthcare worker with PCR-confirmed SARS-CoV-2 infection or an uninfected control (not recorded which).

This clonotype was picked up a small number of times. The rearrangement links TRBV11-2 to TRBJ1-2; tentatively, D is TRBD1 (5 bases). The CDR3 has 14 amino acids. The V gene lost 4 bases and the J gene lost 5 bases, with 14 bases spanning the gap. CDR1 SGHAT and CDR2 FQNNGV come from the germline V gene. The DNA for the CDR3 is TGTGCCAGCAGCTCCAGGGAGGACCCTTATGGCTACACCTTC. Amino acid sequence: CASSSREDPYGYTF. Filled out from reference TRBV11-2 and TRBJ1-2, the complete variable domain reads EAGVAQSPRYKIIEKRQSVAFWCNPISGHATLYWYQQILGQGPKLLIQFQNNGVVDDSQLPKDRFSAERLKGVDSTLKIQPAKLEDSAVYLCASSSREDPYGYTFGSGTRLTVV.

The chain carries TRBV10-2 and TRBJ1-4; TRBD1 matches at 9 bases. V shed 8 bases and J 7 bases; nucleotides not matched to a gene: 11. Per germline, CDR1 WSHSY and CDR2 SAAADI. This CDR3 is 15 amino acids long. The CDR3 loop is CASPQSRGQGEKLFF. The CDR3, as DNA: TGCGCCAGCCCCCAGAGCCGGGGACAGGGTGAAAAACTGTTTTTT.

This clonotype was picked up many times. V usage is TRBV29-1 and J usage is TRBJ2-2; D unresolved. Germline-derived CDR1 and CDR2 are SQVTM and ANQGSEA. Deletions cut 2 bases from V and 6 bases from J, with 7 bases between. The length of the CDR3 is 12 residues. The CDR3 nucleotides are TGCAGCGTTGAACCGAGTCCCGGGGAGCTGTTTTTT. It encodes CSVEPSPGELFF.

This clonotype turned up a few times. The J gene is TRBJ1-1, the V gene TRBV5-1; unclear D gene. CDR1 is SGHRS, CDR2 YFSETQ, per germline. The CDR3 sequence is 15 residues long. V shed 0 bases and J shed 1 base, with 10 bases lying between them. The CDR3 protein is CASSLAIMGNTEAFF. CDR3 sequence (DNA): TGCGCCAGCAGCTTGGCCATTATGGGGAACACTGAAGCTTTCTTT.

This clonotype was observed many times. CDR3 nucleotide sequence: TGTGCCAGCAGCTCCCCGGACGGGAGGGGCGAAAAACTGTTTTTT. This sequence encodes CASSSPDGRGEKLFF. This rearrangement joins TRBV12-3 or TRBV12-4 to TRBJ1-4, with D perhaps TRBD1 (5 bases). V dropped 6 bases and J dropped 8 bases, with 19 bases sitting between them. CDR3 size: 15 residues.

In this sample, this clonotype turned up a few times. This rearrangement joins TRBV18 to TRBJ2-2; tentatively, D is TRBD2 (6 bases). Trimming left V 3 bases short and J 4 bases short, with 9 bases between. This CDR3 region has 14 residues. Germline V gene sequence: CDR1 KGHSH, CDR2 LQKENI. Written as DNA, the CDR3 is TGTGCCAGCTCACCTAGGGACTCCACCGGGGAGCTGTTTTTT. Encoded protein: CASSPRDSTGELFF.

J is TRBJ1-1 and V is TRBV30; D is unresolved. CDR1 GTSNPN and CDR2 SVGIG come from the germline V gene (reference sequence). V was clipped by 0 bases and J by 6 bases, with 5 bases between them. There are 11 residues in the CDR3. For the CDR3, the DNA is TGTGCCTGGAGTGTGTGGGCTGAAGCTTTCTTT. It encodes CAWSVWAEAFF.

This clonotype occurred a few times. The rearrangement uses TRBV4-3 and TRBJ2-1, with a tentative D call TRBD1 (5 bases). V gave up 4 bases and J gave up 0 bases, with 10 bases separating them. The CDR3 has 15 residues. Germline lookup yields CDR1 LGHNA and CDR2 YSLEER. CDR3 bases: TGCGCCAGCAGCCGCTCTAGGGGCTCCTACAATGAGCAGTTCTTC. It is translated as CASSRSRGSYNEQFF.

This clonotype was detected a few times. CDR3 in amino acids: CASSPRWLRGMNTEAFF. The CDR3 DNA reads TGTGCCAGCAGCCCTAGATGGCTAAGGGGGATGAACACTGAAGCTTTCTTT. The gene calls are TRBV11-2 and TRBJ1-1, with a weak D call TRBD1 (6 bases). This CDR3 spans 17 amino acids. Germline loops: CDR1 SGHAT, CDR2 FQNNGV. The germline V and J ends were trimmed by 5 bases and 0 bases, with 19 bases remaining between them.

The chain has TRBV20-1 and TRBJ2-3; D may correspond to TRBD1 or TRBD2 (5 bases each). V shed 0 bases and J shed 9 bases, with 16 bases lying between them. Germline CDR1 is DFQATT and CDR2 is SNEGSKA (reference sequence). This CDR3 contains 14 residues. CDR3 in amino acids: CSAREPIEGHTQYF. The CDR3 nucleotides are TGCAGTGCTAGAGAGCCGATTGAGGGGCACACGCAGTATTTT.

At least ten counts were recorded for this clonotype. The chain combines TRBV2 with TRBJ1-1; TRBD1 is a possible D gene (6 bases). Germline CDR1 is SNHLY and CDR2 is FYNNEI. The CDR3 sequence is 13 residues long. The V and J ends lost 6 bases and 8 bases respectively, with 16 bases between them. CDR3 in DNA: TGTGCCAGCAGGGATAATGACAGGTTGGAAGCTTTCTTT. Amino acid sequence: CASRDNDRLEAFF.

Many counts were recorded for this clonotype. The V gene is TRBV4-1, the J gene TRBJ2-5; possible D gene TRBD1, 6 bases. There are 16 residues in the CDR3. The germline V and J ends were trimmed by 6 bases and 4 bases, with 21 bases remaining between them. Germline CDR1 reads MGHRA; CDR2 reads YSYEKL. For the CDR3, the DNA is TGCGCCAGCAGTCCAGGCGGGCAGGGGATCCGAGAGACCCAGTACTTC. Translation: CASSPGGQGIRETQYF.

The chain couples TRBV11-1 to TRBJ2-1; D is tentatively TRBD1 or TRBD2 (7 bases each). V gave up 5 bases and J gave up 3 bases, with 20 bases separating them. The CDR3 covers 17 residues. The germline gives CDR1 SGHAT, CDR2 FQDESV (reference sequence). The CDR3 region is CASSRRGGTVIYNEQFF. CDR3 bases: TGTGCCAGCAGCCGACGGGGAGGGACAGTGATCTACAATGAGCAGTTCTTC.

The chain links TRBV29-1 to TRBJ2-7, with 7 bases identical to TRBD1. In germline, CDR1 is SQVTM, CDR2 ANQGSEA. V trimming: 3 bases; J trimming: 2 bases; junction bases outside the gene matches: 1. The CDR3 has 12 residues. CDR3 sequence: CSVEGQTYEQYF. Written as DNA, the CDR3 is TGCAGCGTTGAGGGACAGACCTACGAGCAGTACTTC.